Sequencing of this T cell receptor beta chain was carried out in a study of CD4 T cells in relation to SARS-CoV-2 and coronaviruses. Study summary: Median patient age was approximately 40 years, spanning 21 to 72 years. Of the patients, about 8 were male, a few female, two Hispanic. General study results and limits: SARS-CoV-2-driven expansion was significantly weaker in crossreactive than monoreactive clones. According to naive versus memory sequencing, detected responses are memory recall, not newly primed.

The protocol was immunoSEQ multiplex PCR, while the TCRdb copy is restricted to in-frame clones and leaves out a portion. The top ten clones hold about 2.2% of a sample with 10,000 or so clones, around 87% of them seen once. Regarding this clone: The antigen remains unidentified.

The CDR3 totals 14 residues. Trimming cost V 0 bases and J 5 bases, with 10 bases left between them. The germline V gene encodes CDR1 KGHSH and CDR2 LQKENI. The chain joins TRBV18 to TRBJ2-5; D tentatively fits TRBD1 or TRBD2 (5 bases each). The receptor's source is an adult with COVID-19. The sample comprised naive CD4+ T cells from PBMCs. The subset: naive CD4+ T cells isolated by negative enrichment. The CDR3 DNA reads TGTGCCAGCTCACCACCCTCAGGGACGGAGACCCAGTACTTC. Amino acid sequence: CASSPPSGTETQYF.